This TCR beta chain stems from a study of OX40 agonist ivuxolimab in advanced cancers. General notes on the study: Ivuxolimab, which targeted the costimulatory receptor OX40 (CD134), was an agonistic, fully human IgG2 monoclonal antibody. The dose-escalation cohort was roughly 80% male with a mean age of roughly 60 years, ranging from about 23 to 85. Of the 52 patients in dose escalation, about 20 had hepatocellular carcinoma, roughly 15 had melanoma, 9 had renal cell carcinoma and 9 had head and neck cancer. The purpose of peripheral TCRbeta sequencing was to test whether ivuxolimab changed TCR sequence diversity and led to clonal T-cell expansion. Patients were allowed to have had prior anti-PD-1, anti-PD-L1 or anti-CTLA-4 therapy, and around two fifths of the dose-escalation patients had been treated with checkpoint inhibitors. The paper reports the monotherapy dose-escalation portion (N of about 50 patients) of the phase I ivuxolimab trial. Partial responses were achieved by three dose-escalation patients, of whom one had hepatocellular carcinoma and two had cutaneous melanoma. Intravenous ivuxolimab was administered to patients every 2 weeks at six dose levels: 0.01, 0.1, 0.3, 1.5, 3 and 10 mg/kg.

For sequencing of the TCRbeta CDR3 region, genomic DNA was extracted from the sorted cells. The immunoSEQ Assay was used to sequence the TCRbeta CDR3 regions. Drawn from immuneACCESS, this table holds only the in-frame rearrangements with V and J called that TCRdb kept. Clones are partly lost; checked studies trace under half to an unresolved V gene and leave the rest unexplained. Present in this sample are some 60,000 clones, 70% to 90% of which were seen just once. The ten largest clones take up about 5% of the sample. Patients with a history of autoimmune disease or receiving systemic immunosuppression were excluded from the trial. Peripheral blood for TCR sequencing was drawn from every dose cohort at baseline, at cycle 4 day 1 and at cycle 7 day 1. Samples were obtained from an open-label, multicenter, first-in-human phase I dose-escalation trial of ivuxolimab. Adults with locally advanced or metastatic melanoma, renal cell, hepatocellular, or head and neck squamous cell carcinoma were enrolled in the trial. CD4+ and CD8+ T cells were sorted separately from peripheral blood before TCR sequencing.

Comment on this clone: This clone's antigen is unknown. No much larger clone exists at a distance of one base, and base qualities are not known.

Based on the germline V gene (reference sequence), the CDR1 and CDR2 sequences are LNHDA and SQIVND. The CDR3, from cysteine to phenylalanine, totals 14 residues. Only the CDR3 DNA stays, 42 bases, in frame from base 1. For this chain, trimming is 6 bases at the V end and 0 bases at the J end, and the number of junction bases without a gene match is 2. Here is what the overall study found, with its caveats: Partial responders in the 0.1-3.0 mg/kg groups had among the lowest normalized peripheral clonal expansion, especially among CD8+ T cells. After ivuxolimab, expanded clones were on average more numerous among CD8+ T cells than among CD4+ T cells. Low levels of normalized T-cell clonal expansion were also seen in some patients who did not respond. At doses of 0.1 to 3.0 mg/kg, clonal expansion of both CD4+ and CD8+ blood T cells was observed from baseline to week 6. Which antigens the clonally expanded peripheral T cells were specific for was not determined.

The chain couples TRBV19 to TRBJ1-5; TRBD1 aligns with 7 central bases. The receptor's source is an adult with an advanced solid tumor such as melanoma, head and neck, liver or kidney cancer. Sequencing was performed on CD4+ or CD8+ T cells sorted from blood, taken in a trial of the OX40 agonist ivuxolimab. For the CDR3, the sequence is CASRGTDSNQPQHF. The nucleotides read TGTGCCAGTAGGGGGACAGATAGCAATCAGCCCCAGCATTTT. The CDR3, completed at both ends by the reference TRBV19 and TRBJ1-5 genes, gives the full variable domain DGGITQSPKYLFRKEGQNVTLSCEQNLNHDAMYWYRQDPGQGLRLIYYSQIVNDFQKGDIAEGYSVSREKKESFPLTVTSAQKNPTAFYLCASRGTDSNQPQHFGDGTRLSIL.